Listed below are T cell receptor beta chains from one sample, sequenced in a study of blood T cell repertoires in COVID-19. Only in-frame clones appear in the TCRdb table, and some are missing; sequencing was by immunoSEQ multiplex PCR. The sample comprises 150,000 to 200,000 clones, 80% to 90% of which are singletons, and 2% to 2.5% rests with the top ten. The specimen sequenced was PBMCs or T cells enriched from blood (not recorded which). The receptors were gathered from a woman aged 40 to 50 with acute COVID-19. The CDR3 runs from the conserved cysteine through the conserved F or W.

TRBV28	CATRGQGITGANVLTF
TRBV6-5	CASSYSGTGVGYTF
TRBV11-2	CASSLVGSPYNEQFF
TRBV30	CAWSGSLYEQYF
TRBV4-1	CASSQESGGSSYEQYF
TRBV29-1	CSVASGGARETQYF
TRBV6-6	CASRGGQGGAFEAFF
TRBV5-5	CASSFEQGANYGYTF
TRBV5-1	CASSYDRGGETQYF
TRBV4-1	CASSLGQTRSGNTIYF
TRBV4-2	CASSQEGTVYEQYF
TRBV18	CASSPSSGYEQYF
TRBV15	CATSRVFGTGNYGYTF
TRBV2	CASSEVSALATEAFF
TRBV7-9	CASSLAGQGHGYTF
TRBV5-1	CASSSGQGYEKLFF
TRBV5-5	CASSLGASYEQYF
TRBV18	CASSPGRVETQYF
TRBV7-8	CASSLRKQLNSPLHF
TRBV5-4	CASSGGQGMIYEQYF
TRBV7-3	CASSLRGAANTGELFF
TRBV5-1	CASSWVPRRESSYEQYF
TRBV7-8	CASSRDRGRTDTQYF
TRBV11-2	CASSLGAVNTGELFF
TRBV7-2	CASSLGAGAYEQFF
TRBV5-4	CASSIGQGSGNTIYF
TRBV5-4	CASSLGTVIYGYTF
TRBV3-1/TRBV3-2	CASSQLSGNSPLHF
TRBV9	CASSEGAGKLFF
TRBV11-2	CASSYDGGRISYEQYF
TRBV2	CASSRQGLYEQYF
TRBV28	CASSWTGGYTEAFF
TRBV4-1	CASSQDFGGRGDEQFF
TRBV7-2	CASSLYIEVGDEQFF
TRBV10-3	CAISEAESYGYTF
TRBV2	CASSAGTSGGPPQFF
TRBV28	CASSLRGGAITEAFF
TRBV18	CASSPQWGLDTGELFF
TRBV11-2	CASSLAGGGASDTQYF
TRBV2	CASTLLGGANTEAFF
TRBV5-1	CASSPVPANTGELFF
TRBV5-1	CASSLDSQRDRGHEQYF
TRBV19	CASSIPPGDFLSSPLHF
TRBV19	CASSIQGDTQYF
TRBV7-6	CASSSRGVWEQYF
TRBV7-9	CASSVGLVNTGELFF
TRBV19	CASSSRGRTNEKLFF
TRBV10-1	CASSGYRSSYEQYF
TRBV5-1	CASSLAATSGQETQYF
TRBV2	CASKGGNTEAFF
TRBV3-1/TRBV3-2	CASSQGIATTSPYEQYF
TRBV7-9	CASSLVGGEKLFF
TRBV15	CASNEGAPSLGNTIYF
TRBV7-2	CASSLGSGRAGEQFF
TRBV11-1	CASSFPGDTDTQYF
TRBV10-3	CAISEGGGSYNSPLHF
TRBV28	CASTRGGTGSQQQYF
TRBV7-2	CASSSGTSGRSGTQYF
TRBV18	CASSPRKTGRGGTEAFF